A single sample gave rise to the 14 T cell receptor beta chains below, sequenced in a study of cytomegalovirus exposure and HLA in healthy donors (dated by TCRdb to 2017 to 2019). To prepare the library, the immunoSEQ multiplex PCR assay was applied. A mixture of 60 forward primers for TCR Vbeta segments and 13 reverse primers for TCR Jbeta segments was used in the multiplex PCR. The table comes from immuneACCESS by way of TCRdb, which keeps in-frame sequences with V and J called. Part of the clones is missing from these tables; in studies checked, under half for an unresolved V gene and the rest for unknown reasons. Recorded for this sample are about 250,000 clones; roughly 70% of them occurred a single time. The leading ten clones occupy around 2% of the sample. Sequencing was carried out using PBMCs. Receptors originate from a female donor in good health and CMV-seronegative.

The CDR3 DNA reads as TGTGCCAGCACCCTGTCTCAGGTGAATGGCTACACCTTC. It specifies CASTLSQVNGYTF. V usage is TRBV2 and J usage is TRBJ1-2; D ambiguous. Germline V CDR1 and CDR2: SNHLY, FYNNEI. Between the trimmed V and J ends, which lost 7 bases and 6 bases, there was a span of 15 bases. The CDR3 has 13 residues.

The chain carries TRBV5-8 and TRBJ2-1; D is possibly TRBD1 (6 bases). The CDR3 has 13 residues. V was cut by 2 bases and J by 5 bases, with 8 bases left in between. Germline V gene lookup returns CDR1 SGHTS and CDR2 YDEGEE. The DNA for the CDR3 is TGTGCCAGCAGCTTCGACAGGAACAATGAGCAGTTCTTC. Its protein product is CASSFDRNNEQFF.

For the CDR3, the DNA is TGCGCCAGCAGTGGGACAGGGGGCGCCTACGAGCAGTACTTC. This sequence encodes CASSGTGGAYEQYF. This sequence joins TRBV10-2 and TRBJ2-5, with TRBD1 identical over 11 bases. The assigned J gene may be wrong: the sequence end matches TRBJ2-7 better. The V gene's germline CDR1 is WSHSY and CDR2 SAAADI. This CDR3 contains 14 residues.

The CDR3 loop reads CASSPTSARSHTQYF. The CDR3 DNA reads as TGCGCCAGCAGCCCAACTAGCGCTCGGTCGCATACGCAGTATTTT. V is TRBV5-1 and J is TRBJ2-3; TRBD2 matches 7 bases. CDR1 is SGHRS and CDR2 is YFSETQ in the germline V gene. J lost 7 bases, V lost 4 bases, and 12 bases had no gene match. The CDR3 contains 15 residues. Variable domain in full (rest from reference TRBV5-1 and TRBJ2-3): KAGVTQTPRYLIKTRGQQVTLSCSPISGHRSVSWYQQTPGQGLQFLFEYFSETQRNKGNFPGRFSGRQFSNSRSEMNVSTLELGDSALYLCASSPTSARSHTQYFGPGTRLTVL.

This chain connects TRBV4-2 to TRBJ2-4; possible D gene TRBD1, 6 bases. The V and J ends lost 5 bases and 6 bases respectively, with 14 bases between them. Germline loops: CDR1 LGHNA, CDR2 YNFKEQ. The CDR3 loop spans 14 amino acids. CDR3 DNA: TGTGCCAGCAGCTTAGGAACAGGGCCAAACATTCAGTACTTC. The encoded protein is CASSLGTGPNIQYF.

The CDR3 sequence is CASRSLAGGPYEQFF. Here the CDR3 DNA reads TGTGCCAGCAGATCGCTAGCGGGAGGGCCGTATGAGCAGTTCTTC. V gene TRBV5-4 combines with J gene TRBJ2-1; 12 bases align to TRBD2. CDR1 is SGHNT and CDR2 is YYREEE in the germline V gene (reference sequence). The V and J ends lost 5 bases and 8 bases, in that order; junction bases with no gene match: 8. The CDR3 is 15 amino acids.

This chain uses TRBV15 with TRBJ2-5; TRBD1 aligns across 7 bases. CDR1 and CDR2 from the germline V gene are LNHNV and YYDKDF (reference sequence). This CDR3 has 14 amino acids. The junction had 3 bases not matched to a gene; V was cut back by 3 bases and J by 2 bases. DNA for the CDR3: TGTGCCACCAGCAGTACCAGGGGGCAAGAGACCCAGTACTTC. The encoded protein is CATSSTRGQETQYF.

This chain links TRBV14 with TRBJ2-5, with TRBD2 matching over 8 bases. In germline, CDR1 is SGHDN, CDR2 FVKESK. The CDR3 contains 16 residues. The V segment lost 1 base and the J segment 5 bases; nucleotides outside the gene matches: 9. CDR3 in DNA: TGTGCCAGCAGCCAAGTTACCGGGACTAGGGGGGAGACCCAGTACTTC. Translated, it gives CASSQVTGTRGETQYF.

This chain uses TRBV6-5 with TRBJ2-6; tentative D call: TRBD1 (5 bases). There are 14 residues in the CDR3. Trimming cost V 6 bases and J 2 bases, with 8 bases left between them. CDR1 is MNHEY and CDR2 is SVGAGI in the germline V gene. The CDR3 here is CASRSRAGANVLTF. CDR3 DNA sequence: TGTGCCAGCAGGAGCAGGGCTGGGGCCAACGTCCTGACTTTC.

This chain joins TRBV7-7 and TRBJ2-1, with D perhaps TRBD2 (6 bases). Germline assignment: CDR1 SSHAT and CDR2 FNYEAQ (reference sequence). CDR3 length: 17 residues. Between the trimmed V and J ends, which lost 5 bases and 4 bases, there was a span of 21 bases. CDR3 amino acids: CASSRGRWRAGYNEQFF. The CDR3 coding sequence is TGTGCCAGCAGCCGGGGGAGGTGGCGAGCAGGGTACAATGAGCAGTTCTTC. The full variable domain, with the rest looked up from reference TRBV7-7 and TRBJ2-1, is GAGVSQSPRYKVTKRGQDVTLRCDPISSHATLYWYQQALGQGPEFLTYFNYEAQPDKSGLPSDRFSAERPEGSISTLTIQRTEQRDSAMYRCASSRGRWRAGYNEQFFGPGTRLTVL.

The chain combines TRBV6-6 with TRBJ1-3; perhaps TRBD1 as D (6 bases). V was shortened by 0 bases and J by 6 bases, with 12 bases between the two germline ends. The CDR3 extends over 15 amino acids. Germline assignment: CDR1 MNHNY and CDR2 SVGAGI (reference sequence). The CDR3 bases are TGTGCCAGCAGTTACTCGAAACAGGGCGCAAACACCATATATTTT. Encoded protein: CASSYSKQGANTIYF.

The chain employs TRBV28 and TRBJ2-7; 11 nucleotides line up with TRBD1. V was pared by 4 bases and J by 12 bases, with 14 bases of the junction left unmatched. The germline V gene has CDR1 MDHEN and CDR2 SYDVKM. CDR3 length: 15 residues. CDR3 nucleotides: TGTGCCAGCAGTTCTACCGGGACAGGGGGTGCCTGGCGGTACTTC. It yields the protein CASSSTGTGGAWRYF.

This chain joins TRBV6-4 and TRBJ1-4; maybe TRBD1 (5 bases). V was cut by 8 bases and J by 0 bases, with 10 bases left in between. This CDR3 region has 14 residues. Germline V gives CDR1 MRHNA, CDR2 SNTAGT. This CDR3 reads CASRGGSTNEKLFF. CDR3 sequence (DNA): TGTGCCAGCCGGGGGGGTTCAACTAATGAAAAACTGTTTTTT.

The chain combines TRBV6-1 with TRBJ2-1; 7 bases are shared with TRBD2. With V trimmed by 0 bases and J by 7 bases, 6 bases remained unmatched. CDR1 is MNHNS and CDR2 is SASEGT in the germline V gene. The CDR3 spans 15 residues. CDR3 in amino acids: CASSEASGGWNEQFF. Written as DNA, the CDR3 is TGTGCCAGCAGTGAAGCTTCGGGAGGCTGGAATGAGCAGTTCTTC.